This is a list of T cell receptor beta chains from one sample in a study of blood T cell repertoires in COVID-19. The data were produced by immunoSEQ multiplex PCR, yet TCRdb's version contains in-frame clones alone and is incomplete. The sample shows tens of thousands of clones, nearly 80% of them seen only once. The sequenced material came from peripheral blood. All receptors come from a man aged 70-80 years with COVID-19, enrolled during active disease. CDR3s include the opening cysteine and the closing phenylalanine or tryptophan. The D gene is left open where the match is weak. Rows give clone size only sometimes, using once, few, many, or a class for an expanded clone.

v_call	d_call	clone_size	j_call	cdr3_nt	cdr3_aa
TRBV2	NA	NA	TRBJ1-1	TGTGCCAGCACAAATCGGATACAGAGCGGGAACACTGAAGCTTTCTTT	CASTNRIQSGNTEAFF
TRBV6-2/TRBV6-3	TRBD1	NA	TRBJ1-6	TGTGCCAGCAGCCGGACAGGGGATGGATCACCCCTCCACTTT	CASSRTGDGSPLHF
TRBV13	NA	NA	TRBJ1-1	TGTGCCAGCAGTACAAAATGGACTGAAGCTTTCTTT	CASSTKWTEAFF
TRBV5-1	NA	NA	TRBJ1-6	TGCGCCAGCACCCTGTCGGAGAATAATTCACCCCTCCACTTT	CASTLSENNSPLHF
TRBV11-3	NA	NA	TRBJ1-2	TGTGCCAGCAGTCGCGGGACGAGGTATGGCTACACCTTC	CASSRGTRYGYTF
TRBV6-2/TRBV6-3	NA	NA	TRBJ1-5	TGTGCCAGCAGTGCCGGGTCCCCTCAGCCCCAGCATTTT	CASSAGSPQPQHF
TRBV2	NA	once	TRBJ1-6	TGTGCCAGCACGCAGATGGGAATAATCGCGGGTTCACCCCTCCACTTT	CASTQMGIIAGSPLHF
TRBV7-2	TRBD2	NA	TRBJ2-1	TGTGCCAGCAGCTCCTCTAGCGGGGGGAACTACAATGAGCAGTTCTTC	CASSSSSGGNYNEQFF
TRBV3-1/TRBV3-2	TRBD1	NA	TRBJ2-2	TGTGCCAGCAGCCAAGCGGGACAGGGGATATCCGGGGAGCTGTTTTTT	CASSQAGQGISGELFF
TRBV6-2/TRBV6-3	NA	NA	TRBJ2-7	TGTGCCAGCAGTCGGACGTCAGGGACCTACGAGCAGTACTTC	CASSRTSGTYEQYF
TRBV5-1	NA	once	TRBJ1-1	TGCGCCAGCAGCTTGGCTTGGAGGAACACTGAAGCTTTCTTT	CASSLAWRNTEAFF
TRBV7-6	TRBD2	NA	TRBJ2-3	TGTGCCAGCAGCTTAGAGGCTAGCGGTTCCACAGATACGCAGTATTTT	CASSLEASGSTDTQYF